This TCR beta chain stems from a study of T cells in Graves' hyperthyroidism and ophthalmopathy. Study context: Peripheral blood draws took place at initial diagnosis, ahead of any treatment.

What was amplified from RNA transcripts were TCR beta CDR3 regions. Using the HTBI primer set, a first-round RT-PCR was run on the TCR CDR3. One entry per CDR3 protein results from TCRdb running MiXCR on the multiplex PCR reads. The profile shows around 350,000 distinct CDR3 sequences, nearly 15% of them singletons. The V end was cut by 6 bases, the J end by 3 bases, with 12 bases between. Germline V gene sequence: CDR1 SNHLY, CDR2 FYNNEI. The CDR3 is made up of 14 amino acids. Broader study findings: Stable hyperthyroidism and ophthalmopathy were separated using 13 V-J signatures. Model predictions of ophthalmopathy came a median about six months before onset.

This clonotype was detected many times. The antigen remains undetermined. The source is a woman in her fifties or sixties with Graves' ophthalmopathy. The chain is built from TRBV2 and TRBJ1-5; D gene uncertain. Input material: blood. The CDR3 loop is CASRVKGLNQPQHF. DNA for the CDR3: TGTGCCAGCAGGGTTAAAGGGCTCAATCAGCCCCAGCATTTT.